This TCR beta chain was sequenced during a study of T cell responses to AZD1222 COVID-19 vaccine. Turning to this clone: Antigen: not known.

Study-wide points: It should be noted that donors were predominantly white British and more often female, and clonal diversity was possibly underestimated. Unmutated regions of variants are reportedly targeted by nearly half of spike-specific TCRs.

Losses at the gene ends were 6 bases for V and 5 bases for J; bases not matched to a gene: 5. The CDR3 spans 14 residues. Per the germline V gene, CDR1 is LNHDA and CDR2 is SQIVND (reference sequence). Sequenced by immunoSEQ multiplex PCR; TCRdb stores in-frame clones only, minus some. The data show 95,000 to 150,000 clones, with roughly 84% seen just once and approximately 9.3% held by the top ten. This receptor was taken from an adult in good health. This rearrangement joins TRBV19 to TRBJ2-2; 8 bases map to TRBD2. The sample was peripheral blood, taken on day 0 of AZD1222 vaccination. The CDR3 sequence is CASRTGGLTGELFF. The CDR3 DNA follows: TGTGCCAGTAGAACGGGGGGGCTGACCGGGGAGCTGTTTTTT.